This TCR beta chain was identified during a study of T cell changes during pregnancy in multiple sclerosis. Germline CDR1 is ENHRY and CDR2 is SYGVKD. The CDR3 consists of 15 residues. Trimming took 10 bases from V and 2 from J, leaving 19 bases between them. Repertoires were generated with immunoSEQ multiplex PCR, while TCRdb's copy carries only in-frame clones and drops some. Of 77,000 or so clones in the sample, just over 90% were seen once. This clone appeared once. The chain employs TRBV10-3 and TRBJ2-3, with a tentative D call TRBD2 (7 bases). This specimen was peripheral blood, taken in the second trimester of pregnancy. The TCR sequence derives from a female donor in good health, enrolled as a control in a pregnancy study. CDR3 protein: CATSLEGGDTDTQYF. CDR3 DNA: TGTGCCACTAGTCTGGAGGGGGGGGACACAGATACGCAGTATTTT.